This entry features one TCR beta chain sequence. The antigen remains unidentified. Other DNA sequences in this specimen translate into the identical CDR3. This sample was taken from a study of beta chain features in type 1 diabetes. The authors reverse transcribed all of the isolated RNA, so sequencing captured expressed TCRB transcripts. Assay used: immunoSEQ multiplex PCR; TCRdb lists only in-frame clones, some missing. The sample yields under 300,000 clones, around 25% seen once. This CDR3 comprises 14 residues. With V trimmed by 2 bases and J by 0 bases, 0 bases remained unmatched. CDR1 and CDR2 from the germline V gene are SGDLS and YYNGEE. Study results and caveats: In every one of the four CD4+ subsets, TCRB CDR3s were moderately but significantly shorter in Type 1 diabetes patients.

CD45RO/CCR7/CD25/CD127/CD95/CD27 sorting isolated CD4+ naive, central memory, regulatory and stem cell-like memory cells. This receptor was identified in a woman aged 25 to 45 with type 1 diabetes. Source material: naive CD4+ T cells from blood. The V gene is TRBV9, the J gene TRBJ2-3; TRBD1 agrees at 7 bases. The CDR3 sequence: CASSVTGSTDTQYF. As DNA, the CDR3 is TGTGCCAGCAGCGTGACAGGGAGCACAGATACGCAGTATTTT.